The present TCR beta chain was sequenced within a study of metastatic and nonmetastatic thyroid tumors. V was shortened by 8 bases and J by 5 bases, with 10 bases between the two germline ends. Germline V CDR1 and CDR2: MNHNS, SASEGT. The CDR3 is 13 amino acids. All patients reached thyroid surgery having received no treatment beforehand. This clone was observed a few times. TCRdb re-clonotyped the PCR reads via MiXCR. The sample has approximately 7,900 clones, 20% to 30% seen once. The V call is TRBV6-1, the J call TRBJ1-6, with D possibly being TRBD1 (6 bases). Sequences were obtained from adjacent normal tissue. The sequence came from a female donor with papillary thyroid cancer or a benign thyroid nodule (not recorded which). Some clones in this sample may be carry-over from other donors' samples. CDR3 DNA sequence: TGTGCCAGCGGAAAGGGGGATAATTCACCCCTCCACTTT. It translates to CASGKGDNSPLHF.